This T cell receptor beta chain emerged from a study of shared clonotypes between healthy human individuals. From germline, CDR1 is SGHVS and CDR2 FNYEAQ. V shed 0 bases and J shed 3 bases, with 7 bases lying between them. The CDR3 is 14 amino acids. Method: immunoSEQ multiplex PCR; TCRdb's copy keeps in-frame clones and lacks some. Of fewer than 1.6 million clones listed, around 98.5% are singletons. The source is a man aged 30 to 45 in good health. V is TRBV7-6 and J is TRBJ2-3; TRBD2 is a possible D gene (6 bases). Sequenced: naive CD4+ T cells sorted from blood. The subset denotes: CD45RA+ positively selected. CDR3 DNA: TGTGCCAGCAGCTTAGCTCGGGGGACAGATACGCAGTATTTT. This codes for CASSLARGTDTQYF.